Below, 27 T cell receptor beta chains from the same sample are listed, as sequenced in a study of cytomegalovirus exposure and HLA in healthy donors. The PCR used 60 Vbeta and 13 Jbeta primers. Clones were sequenced by immunoSEQ multiplex PCR, and TCRdb holds only the in-frame ones, with some missing. The sample records 120,000 or so clones, about 80% being singletons. The sample consisted of PBMCs. The receptors derive from a man between 18 and 35 years old in good health and CMV-seronegative.

The chain combines TRBV27 with TRBJ2-7; tentatively, D is TRBD2 (6 bases). Germline lookup yields CDR1 MNHEY and CDR2 SMNVEV (reference sequence). This CDR3 has 15 amino acids. V was shortened by 8 bases and J by 5 bases, with 22 bases between the two germline ends. CDR3 residues: CASLSAGSGNNEQYF. In DNA, the CDR3 is TGTGCCAGCCTATCGGCGGGATCGGGCAATAACGAGCAGTACTTC.

A single count supports this clone. The rearrangement uses TRBV11-3 and TRBJ2-7; D gene ambiguous. Trimming took 1 base from V and 2 from J, leaving 6 bases between them. The germline V gene has CDR1 SGHNT and CDR2 YENEEA. This CDR3 is 13 amino acids long. The CDR3 is CASSLGPTYEQYF. The CDR3, as DNA: TGTGCCAGCAGCTTAGGGCCAACCTACGAGCAGTACTTC.

The V and J genes are TRBV7-6 and TRBJ2-5; D not certain. Germline lookup yields CDR1 SGHVS and CDR2 FNYEAQ. With 5 bases removed from V and 1 base from J, the gap between germline ends came to 8 bases. The CDR3 length is 13 residues. The CDR3 region has the DNA TGTGCCAGCAGCCCCTTAGCCCAAGAGACCCAGTACTTC. This gives the protein CASSPLAQETQYF. Drawing the rest from reference TRBV7-6 and TRBJ2-5, the complete variable domain is GAGVSQSPRYKVTKRGQDVALRCDPISGHVSLYWYRQALGQGPEFLTYFNYEAQQDKSGLPNDRFSAERPEGSISTLTIQRTEQRDSAMYRCASSPLAQETQYFGPGTRLLVL.

V and J are TRBV7-2 and TRBJ2-7; 9 bases line up with TRBD1. The germline V gene encodes CDR1 SGHTA and CDR2 FQGNSA. The CDR3 covers 16 residues. The junction had 11 bases not matched to a gene; V was cut back by 7 bases and J by 1 base. The CDR3 bases are TGTGCCAGCATCCTAGCCCCCGGGACAGGGTCCTACGAGCAGTACTTC. It is translated as CASILAPGTGSYEQYF.

This clone was observed a handful of times. The rearrangement uses TRBV29-1 and TRBJ2-3; D uncertain. CDR1 is SQVTM, CDR2 ANQGSEA, per germline. V lost 2 bases and J lost 2, with 8 bases in between. This CDR3 has 13 amino acids. The CDR3 spells CSVELGNTDTQYF. In nucleotides, the CDR3 is TGCAGCGTTGAACTAGGAAACACAGATACGCAGTATTTT.

This clone has just a few counts. J is TRBJ2-7 and V is TRBV27, with 8 bases identical to TRBD1. This CDR3 region has 13 residues. The J segment lost 7 bases and the V segment lost 5 bases, leaving 7 bases of the junction unmatched. The V gene's germline CDR1 is MNHEY and CDR2 SMNVEV (reference sequence). CDR3 loop: CASSEPGGREQYF. CDR3 DNA sequence: TGTGCCAGCAGTGAACCAGGGGGCCGGGAGCAGTACTTC.

This rearrangement joins TRBV9 to TRBJ1-4; the match to TRBD1 covers 10 bases. Trimming at V came to 3 bases and at J to 7 bases, leaving 9 bases not matched to a gene. CDR3 length: 16 amino acids. Germline CDR1 SGDLS, CDR2 YYNGEE. The CDR3 sequence is CASSGGTGENSEKLFF. DNA for the CDR3: TGTGCCAGCAGCGGGGGGACAGGGGAAAATAGTGAAAAACTGTTTTTT. Complete variable domain (other parts from reference TRBV9 and TRBJ1-4): DSGVTQTPKHLITATGQRVTLRCSPRSGDLSVYWYQQSLDQGLQFLIQYYNGEERAKGNILERFSAQQFPDLHSELNLSSLELGDSALYFCASSGGTGENSEKLFFGSGTQLSVL.

This sequence joins TRBV11-2 and TRBJ2-1, with TRBD2 matching over 7 bases. Germline trimming cut 5 bases from V and 1 base from J; bases unmatched to any gene: 5. The CDR3 runs 15 residues. Germline lookup yields CDR1 SGHAT and CDR2 FQNNGV. The CDR3 reads CASSNPGGSYNEQFF. Written as DNA, the CDR3 is TGTGCCAGCAGCAATCCGGGGGGTTCCTACAATGAGCAGTTCTTC.

This rearrangement joins TRBV15 to TRBJ2-7, with D perhaps matching TRBD1 (6 bases). The V gene lost 0 bases and the J gene lost 9 bases, with 12 bases spanning the gap. CDR1 and CDR2 (germline): LNHNV, YYDKDF (reference sequence). The CDR3 is made up of 13 amino acids. As DNA, the CDR3 is TGTGCCACCAGCAGAGATCGACAGGTAATGCAGTACTTC. Translated, it gives CATSRDRQVMQYF.

The chain links TRBV6-1 to TRBJ2-7; TRBD1 might be the D (7 bases). CDR3 length: 13 amino acids. V was pared by 6 bases and J by 2 bases, with 11 bases between. The germline V gene has CDR1 MNHNS and CDR2 SASEGT. The CDR3 coding sequence is TGTGCCAGCAGACAGGGGACTGCCTACGAGCAGTACTTC. It is translated as CASRQGTAYEQYF.

As DNA, the CDR3 is TGTGCCAGCAGCGGCCCCTCTTACTTAGCGGCTAGCTCCTACAATGAGCAGTTCTTC. Its protein product is CASSGPSYLAASSYNEQFF. The chain is built from TRBV11-2 and TRBJ2-1; maybe TRBD2 (6 bases). The length of the CDR3 is 19 residues. Germline values: CDR1 SGHAT, CDR2 FQNNGV. Trimming cost V 5 bases and J 0 bases, with 23 bases left between them. The whole variable domain, remainder taken from reference TRBV11-2 and TRBJ2-1, is EAGVAQSPRYKIIEKRQSVAFWCNPISGHATLYWYQQILGQGPKLLIQFQNNGVVDDSQLPKDRFSAERLKGVDSTLKIQPAKLEDSAVYLCASSGPSYLAASSYNEQFFGPGTRLTVL.

V usage is TRBV18 and J usage is TRBJ2-3; no definite D call. Germline V gene data show CDR1 as KGHSH and CDR2 as LQKENI. The CDR3 covers 14 residues. With 6 bases removed from V and 3 bases from J, the gap between germline ends came to 13 bases. In nucleotides, the CDR3 is TGTGCCAGCTCTCCGGAGTCATGGACAGATACGCAGTATTTT. The encoded protein is CASSPESWTDTQYF.

This chain uses TRBV9 with TRBJ2-3; TRBD2 might be the D (6 bases). Deletions cut 4 bases from V and 1 base from J, with 13 bases between. The CDR3 covers 15 residues. Per germline, CDR1 SGDLS and CDR2 YYNGEE. CDR3 coding DNA: TGTGCCAGCAGCCCAGGACGGGAGCGCACAGATACGCAGTATTTT. Amino acid sequence: CASSPGRERTDTQYF.

The chain carries TRBV28 and TRBJ2-7; 9 bases are shared with TRBD1. This CDR3 has 14 amino acids. The junction had 4 bases not matched to a gene; V was cut back by 3 bases and J by 4 bases. Germline V lookup: CDR1 MDHEN, CDR2 SYDVKM. In nucleotides, the CDR3 is TGTGCCAGCAGTTTCGGGACAGGGTTGTACGAGCAGTACTTC. Protein product: CASSFGTGLYEQYF.

V gene TRBV28 combines with J gene TRBJ1-3, with 7 bases fitting TRBD1. Germline CDR1 MDHEN, CDR2 SYDVKM. The CDR3 extends over 15 amino acids. V shed 6 bases, J shed 1 base, and the junction held 6 bases outside the gene matches. The CDR3 is CASSPGQVSGNTIYF. The CDR3 nucleotides read TGTGCCAGCAGCCCCGGACAGGTTTCTGGAAACACCATATATTTT. Full variable domain (rest looked up from reference TRBV28 and TRBJ1-3): DVKVTQSSRYLVKRTGEKVFLECVQDMDHENMFWYRQDPGLGLRLIYFSYDVKMKEKGDIPEGYSVSREKKERFSLILESASTNQTSMYLCASSPGQVSGNTIYFGEGSWLTVV.

This clone occurred a few times. The chain recombines TRBV4-2 with TRBJ2-5; the match to TRBD2 covers 9 bases. In germline, CDR1 is LGHNA, CDR2 YNFKEQ. Trimming removed 1 base from V and 4 bases from J; junction bases left unmatched: 16. This CDR3 spans 19 amino acids. The CDR3 region has the DNA TGTGCCAGCAGCCAAGGGGTCGGTTTGCGGGAGGGCCGGAGAGAGACCCAGTACTTC. Encoded protein: CASSQGVGLREGRRETQYF.

The chain joins TRBV7-9 to TRBJ1-1; D is undetermined. The CDR3 length is 14 residues. Germline-derived CDR1 and CDR2 are SEHNR and FQNEAQ (reference sequence). Trimming took off 3 bases at V and 0 bases at J, with 8 bases between the two ends. CDR3 residues: CASSFSRVNTEAFF. CDR3 in DNA: TGTGCCAGCAGCTTTAGTAGAGTGAACACTGAAGCTTTCTTT.

CDR3 protein: CASSLGSTASGNTIYF. In nucleotides, the CDR3 is TGCGCCAGCAGCTTGGGATCGACAGCATCTGGAAACACCATATATTTT. V usage is TRBV5-1 and J usage is TRBJ1-3; weak D call: TRBD1 (5 bases). The germline V and J ends were trimmed by 0 bases and 1 base, with 11 bases remaining between them. This CDR3 region has 16 residues. Germline assignment: CDR1 SGHRS and CDR2 YFSETQ.

In DNA, the CDR3 is TGTGCCAGCAGATTTCATGGGGAGGATCAGCCCCAGCATTTT. This gives the protein CASRFHGEDQPQHF. The rearrangement uses TRBV2 and TRBJ1-5; D unresolved. Trimming took off 6 bases at V and 5 bases at J, with 14 bases between the two ends. Germline V gene sequence: CDR1 SNHLY, CDR2 FYNNEI. The CDR3 contains 14 residues.

The chain links TRBV7-2 to TRBJ2-7; 7 nucleotides align to TRBD1. The germline V gene has CDR1 SGHTA and CDR2 FQGNSA. Losses at the gene ends were 5 bases for V and 2 bases for J; bases not matched to a gene: 6. The CDR3 sequence is 14 residues long. Here the CDR3 reads CASSLGDRTYEQYF. In nucleotides, the CDR3 is TGTGCCAGCAGCCTAGGGGACAGAACCTACGAGCAGTACTTC.

The chain uses TRBV10-3 and TRBJ2-2, with 9 nucleotides matching TRBD1. Germline-derived CDR1 and CDR2 are ENHRY and SYGVKD. V lost 3 bases, J lost 4 bases, and 3 bases stayed unmatched. CDR3 length equals 15 residues. CDR3 coding DNA: TGTGCCATCAGTGACGGGACAGGGACCACCGGGGAGCTGTTTTTT. Residues: CAISDGTGTTGELFF.

This sequence joins TRBV19 and TRBJ1-1, with 8 bases identical to TRBD1. Germline V gene data show CDR1 as LNHDA and CDR2 as SQIVND (reference sequence). V lost 8 bases and J lost 1; bases outside the gene matches: 3. This CDR3 is 13 amino acids long. As DNA, the CDR3 is TGTGCCAGTGCGGACAGGGCGAACACTGAAGCTTTCTTT. Its protein is CASADRANTEAFF.

The chain has TRBV4-3 and TRBJ1-6; D is unresolved. The CDR3 length is 14 residues. The V end was cut by 0 bases, the J end by 7 bases, with 7 bases between. Germline V CDR1 and CDR2: LGHNA, YSLEER. The chain's CDR3 is CASSQDGGNSPLHF. The CDR3 DNA is TGCGCCAGCAGCCAAGATGGCGGAAATTCACCCCTCCACTTT.

The chain uses TRBV2 and TRBJ1-1; 7 bases are a match to TRBD1. With V trimmed by 4 bases and J by 0 bases, 11 bases remained unmatched. This CDR3 has 17 amino acids. CDR1 is SNHLY, CDR2 FYNNEI, per germline. For the CDR3, the DNA is TGTGCCAGCAGTGTGGTAGGGGGCAGGCGGATGAACACTGAAGCTTTCTTT. Its protein is CASSVVGGRRMNTEAFF.

This chain connects TRBV7-2 to TRBJ1-1; D is undetermined. Germline V CDR1 and CDR2: SGHTA, FQGNSA. This CDR3 contains 15 residues. V was shortened by 3 bases and J by 0 bases, with 11 bases between the two germline ends. The CDR3 reads CASSFTESMNTEAFF. For the CDR3, the DNA is TGTGCCAGCAGCTTTACAGAGAGCATGAACACTGAAGCTTTCTTT.

The V gene is TRBV19, the J gene TRBJ1-5; weak D call: TRBD1 (6 bases). V lost 4 bases, J lost 2 bases, and 15 bases lay in between. CDR1 is LNHDA, CDR2 SQIVND, per germline (reference sequence). The length of the CDR3 is 16 residues. The CDR3 loop is CASSKNREQGNQPQHF. The DNA of the CDR3 is TGTGCCAGTAGTAAAAACAGGGAACAGGGCAATCAGCCCCAGCATTTT.

The chain couples TRBV4-2 to TRBJ2-3, with D perhaps matching TRBD2 (5 bases). This CDR3 is 15 amino acids long. Germline V gene data show CDR1 as LGHNA and CDR2 as YNFKEQ. Trimming removed 0 bases at V and 4 bases at J, with 11 bases between. CDR3 in amino acids: CASSQDLATADTQYF. CDR3 in DNA: TGTGCCAGCAGCCAAGATCTAGCAACCGCAGATACGCAGTATTTT.